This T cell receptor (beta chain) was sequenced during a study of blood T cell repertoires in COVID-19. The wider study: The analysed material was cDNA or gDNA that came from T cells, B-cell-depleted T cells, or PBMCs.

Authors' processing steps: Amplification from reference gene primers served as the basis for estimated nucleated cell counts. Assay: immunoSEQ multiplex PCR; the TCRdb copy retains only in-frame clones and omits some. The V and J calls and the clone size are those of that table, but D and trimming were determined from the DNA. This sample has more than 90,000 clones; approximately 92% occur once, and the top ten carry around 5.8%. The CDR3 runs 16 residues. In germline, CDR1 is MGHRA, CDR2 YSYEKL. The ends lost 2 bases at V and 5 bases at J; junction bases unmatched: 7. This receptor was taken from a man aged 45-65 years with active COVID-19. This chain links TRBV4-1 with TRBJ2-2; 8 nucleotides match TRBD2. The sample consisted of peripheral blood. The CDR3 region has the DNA TGCGCCAGCAGCCAAAGGACTAGCCGCGGGACCGGGGAGCTGTTTTTT. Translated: CASSQRTSRGTGELFF.